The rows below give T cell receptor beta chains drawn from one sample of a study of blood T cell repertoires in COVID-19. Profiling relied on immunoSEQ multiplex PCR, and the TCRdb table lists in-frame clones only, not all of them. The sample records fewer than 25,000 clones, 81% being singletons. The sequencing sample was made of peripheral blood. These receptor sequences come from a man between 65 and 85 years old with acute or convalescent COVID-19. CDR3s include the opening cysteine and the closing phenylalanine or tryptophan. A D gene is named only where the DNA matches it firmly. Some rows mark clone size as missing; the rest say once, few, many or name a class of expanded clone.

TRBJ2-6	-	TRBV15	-	CATSRVGRGGGANVLTF	TGTGCCACCAGCAGAGTTGGCAGAGGGGGAGGGGCCAACGTCCTGACTTTC
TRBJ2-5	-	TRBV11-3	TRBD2	CASSSGGTSGGLETQYF	TGTGCCAGCAGCAGCGGCGGGACTAGCGGGGGTTTGGAGACCCAGTACTTC
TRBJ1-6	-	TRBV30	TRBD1	CAWTKGQLNSPLHF	TGTGCCTGGACCAAGGGACAGCTAAATTCACCCCTCCACTTT
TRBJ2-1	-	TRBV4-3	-	CASSQELRVYNEQFF	TGCGCCAGCAGCCAAGAGTTGCGGGTTTACAATGAGCAGTTCTTC
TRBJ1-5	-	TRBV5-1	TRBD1	CASSLDDRGGYQPQHF	TGCGCCAGCAGCTTGGACGACAGGGGTGGATATCAGCCCCAGCATTTT
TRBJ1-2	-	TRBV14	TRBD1	CASSPRTGVNYGYTF	TGTGCCAGCAGCCCGCGGACAGGGGTGAACTATGGCTACACCTTC
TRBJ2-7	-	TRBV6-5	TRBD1	CASTLFRQGTYEQYF	TGTGCCAGCACATTGTTCCGACAGGGCACCTACGAGCAGTACTTC
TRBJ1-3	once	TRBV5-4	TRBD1	CASSRDRGGYSGNTIYF	TGTGCCAGCAGCCGTGACAGGGGGGGTTACTCTGGAAACACCATATATTTT
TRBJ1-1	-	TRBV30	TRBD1	CAWSAHRGRTEAFF	TGTGCCTGGAGTGCCCACAGGGGTCGGACTGAAGCTTTCTTT
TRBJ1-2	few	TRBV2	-	CASSLDRDYGYTF	TGTGCCAGCAGTCTTGACAGAGACTATGGCTACACCTTC
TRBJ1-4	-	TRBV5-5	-	CASSPGDRGEKLFF	TGTGCCAGCAGCCCCGGAGACCGTGGTGAAAAACTGTTTTTT
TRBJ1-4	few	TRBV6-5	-	CASGTSLLANEKLFF	TGTGCCAGCGGGACAAGCTTGTTGGCTAATGAAAAACTGTTTTTT
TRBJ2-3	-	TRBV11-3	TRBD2	CASSLGAGGGTDTQYF	TGTGCCAGCAGCTTAGGAGCGGGGGGAGGTACAGATACGCAGTATTTT
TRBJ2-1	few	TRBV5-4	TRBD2	CASSPNLAGGYNEQFF	TGTGCCAGCAGCCCTAACCTAGCGGGAGGCTACAATGAGCAGTTCTTC
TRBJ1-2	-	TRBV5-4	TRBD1	CASRTGTGISYGYTF	TGTGCCAGCAGAACCGGGACAGGGATTTCCTATGGCTACACCTTC
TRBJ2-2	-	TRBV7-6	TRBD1	CASSLEDRDTGELFF	TGTGCCAGCAGCTTAGAGGACAGGGACACCGGGGAGCTGTTTTTT